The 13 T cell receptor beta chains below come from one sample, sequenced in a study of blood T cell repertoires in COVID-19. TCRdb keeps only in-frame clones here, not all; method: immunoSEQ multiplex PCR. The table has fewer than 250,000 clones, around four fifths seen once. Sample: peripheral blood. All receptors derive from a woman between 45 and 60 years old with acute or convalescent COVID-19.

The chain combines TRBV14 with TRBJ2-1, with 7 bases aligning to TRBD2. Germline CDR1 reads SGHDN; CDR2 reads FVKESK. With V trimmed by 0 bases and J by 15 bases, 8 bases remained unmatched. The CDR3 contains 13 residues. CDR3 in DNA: TGTGCCAGCAGCCAAGACTCTCCGGGGGGACCGTTCTTC. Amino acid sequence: CASSQDSPGGPFF.

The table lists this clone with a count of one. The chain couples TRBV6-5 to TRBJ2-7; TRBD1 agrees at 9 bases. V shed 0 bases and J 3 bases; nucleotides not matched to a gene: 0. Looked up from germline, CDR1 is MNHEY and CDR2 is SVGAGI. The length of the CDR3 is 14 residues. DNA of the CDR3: TGTGCCAGCAGTTACTCGGGACAGGGCTACGAGCAGTACTTC. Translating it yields CASSYSGQGYEQYF.

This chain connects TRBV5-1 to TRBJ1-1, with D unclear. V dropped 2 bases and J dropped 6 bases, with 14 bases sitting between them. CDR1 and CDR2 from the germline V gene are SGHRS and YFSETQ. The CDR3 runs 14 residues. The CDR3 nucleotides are TGCGCCAGCAGCTTCCTCGGGGAATTCGCTGAAGCTTTCTTT. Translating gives CASSFLGEFAEAFF. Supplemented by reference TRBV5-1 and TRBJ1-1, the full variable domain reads KAGVTQTPRYLIKTRGQQVTLSCSPISGHRSVSWYQQTPGQGLQFLFEYFSETQRNKGNFPGRFSGRQFSNSRSEMNVSTLELGDSALYLCASSFLGEFAEAFFGQGTRLTVV.

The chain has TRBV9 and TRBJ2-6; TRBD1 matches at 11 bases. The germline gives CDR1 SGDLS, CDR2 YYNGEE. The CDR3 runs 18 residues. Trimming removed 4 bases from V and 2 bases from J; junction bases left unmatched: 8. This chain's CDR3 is CASSPTGTGGTGANVLTF. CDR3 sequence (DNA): TGTGCCAGCAGCCCCACCGGGACAGGGGGGACTGGGGCCAACGTCCTGACTTTC.

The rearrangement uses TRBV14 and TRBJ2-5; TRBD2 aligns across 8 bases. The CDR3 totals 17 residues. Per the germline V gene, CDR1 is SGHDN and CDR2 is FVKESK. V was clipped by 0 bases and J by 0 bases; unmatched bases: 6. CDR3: CASSQDREGGNQETQYF. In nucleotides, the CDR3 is TGTGCCAGCAGCCAAGATCGGGAGGGAGGCAACCAAGAGACCCAGTACTTC.

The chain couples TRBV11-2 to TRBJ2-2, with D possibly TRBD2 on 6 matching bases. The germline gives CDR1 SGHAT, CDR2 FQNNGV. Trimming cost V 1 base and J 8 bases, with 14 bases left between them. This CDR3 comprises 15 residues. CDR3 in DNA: TGTGCCAGCAGCTTAGGGGGACTTGGCTTGGGGGAGCTGTTTTTT. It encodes CASSLGGLGLGELFF. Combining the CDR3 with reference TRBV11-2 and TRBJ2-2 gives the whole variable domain EAGVAQSPRYKIIEKRQSVAFWCNPISGHATLYWYQQILGQGPKLLIQFQNNGVVDDSQLPKDRFSAERLKGVDSTLKIQPAKLEDSAVYLCASSLGGLGLGELFFGEGSRLTVL.

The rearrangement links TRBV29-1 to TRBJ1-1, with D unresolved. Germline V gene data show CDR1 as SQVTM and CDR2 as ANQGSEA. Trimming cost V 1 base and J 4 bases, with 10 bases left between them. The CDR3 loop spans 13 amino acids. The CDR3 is CSVEVQAGTEAFF. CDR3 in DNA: TGCAGCGTTGAAGTTCAGGCAGGCACTGAAGCTTTCTTT. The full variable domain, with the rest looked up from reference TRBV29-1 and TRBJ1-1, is SAVISQKPSRDICQRGTSLTIQCQVDSQVTMMFWYRQQPGQSLTLIATANQGSEATYESGFVIDKFPISRPNLTFSTLTVSNMSPEDSSIYLCSVEVQAGTEAFFGQGTRLTVV.

CDR3 protein: CASSRLAGTSGSDTQYF. CDR3 bases: TGTGCCAGCAGCCGCCTTGCCGGGACTAGCGGGTCAGATACGCAGTATTTT. V gene TRBV7-2 combines with J gene TRBJ2-3; 12 bases agree with TRBD2. The V segment lost 5 bases and the J segment 4 bases; nucleotides outside the gene matches: 10. The CDR3 is made up of 17 amino acids. CDR1 and CDR2 from the germline V gene are SGHTA and FQGNSA. Filled out from reference TRBV7-2 and TRBJ2-3, the complete variable domain reads GAGVSQSPSNKVTEKGKDVELRCDPISGHTALYWYRQSLGQGLEFLIYFQGNSAPDKSGLPSDRFSAERTGGSVSTLTIQRTQQEDSAVYLCASSRLAGTSGSDTQYFGPGTRLTVL.

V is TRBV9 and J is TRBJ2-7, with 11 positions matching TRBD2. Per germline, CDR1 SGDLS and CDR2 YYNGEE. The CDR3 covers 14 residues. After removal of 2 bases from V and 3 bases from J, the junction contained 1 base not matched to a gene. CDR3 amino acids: CASSVGLAVYEQYF. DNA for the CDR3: TGTGCCAGCAGCGTGGGACTAGCGGTCTACGAGCAGTACTTC.

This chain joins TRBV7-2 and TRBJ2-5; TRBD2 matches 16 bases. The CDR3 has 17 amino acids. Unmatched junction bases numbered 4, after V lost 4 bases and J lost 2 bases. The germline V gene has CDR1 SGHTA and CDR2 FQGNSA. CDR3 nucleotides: TGTGCCAGCAGCTGGGGGACTAGCGGGAGGGTACAAGAGACCCAGTACTTC. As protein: CASSWGTSGRVQETQYF.

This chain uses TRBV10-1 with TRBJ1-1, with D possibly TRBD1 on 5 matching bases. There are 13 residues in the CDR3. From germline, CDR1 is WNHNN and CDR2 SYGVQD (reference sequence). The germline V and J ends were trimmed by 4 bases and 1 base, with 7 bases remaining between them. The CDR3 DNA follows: TGCGCCAGCAGTGCCCAGGGGAACACTGAAGCTTTCTTT. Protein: CASSAQGNTEAFF.

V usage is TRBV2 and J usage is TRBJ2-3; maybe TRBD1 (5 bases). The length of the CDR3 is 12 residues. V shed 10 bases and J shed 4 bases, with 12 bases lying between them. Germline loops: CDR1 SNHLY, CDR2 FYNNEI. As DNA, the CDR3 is TGTGCCACCGACAGTAGTCCAGATACGCAGTATTTT. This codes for CATDSSPDTQYF.

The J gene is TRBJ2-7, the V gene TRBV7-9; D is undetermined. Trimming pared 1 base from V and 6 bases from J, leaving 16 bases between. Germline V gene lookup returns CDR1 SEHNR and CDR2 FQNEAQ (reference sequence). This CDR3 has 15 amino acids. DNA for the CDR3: TGTGCCAGCAGCTTAGGAGCCCCGACCCCAGGCGAGCAGTACTTC. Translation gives CASSLGAPTPGEQYF. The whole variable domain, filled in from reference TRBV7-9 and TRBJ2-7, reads DTGVSQNPRHKITKRGQNVTFRCDPISEHNRLYWYRQTLGQGPEFLTYFQNEAQLEKSRLLSDRFSAERPKGSFSTLEIQRTEQGDSAMYLCASSLGAPTPGEQYFGPGTRLTVT.